This T cell receptor (beta chain) was recorded in a study of T cell responses to AZD1222 COVID-19 vaccine (dated by TCRdb to the early 2020s). For the wider study: TCR sequencing covered more than 230 trial participants: 200 to 210 given two doses of AZD1222 and about 26 given two doses of MenACWY control vaccine. Enrollment into the trials was organized by age into subgroups of 18-55, 56-69 and 70-plus years, and those subgroups contained approximately 160, 26 and 62 TCR-sequenced participants, respectively. What the work shows at the level of the full study, not this receptor alone: Most participants were white British and females outnumbered males, and the authors suggested that clonal diversity may have been underestimated. A significant rise in spike-specific TCR breadth and depth was observed after two AZD1222 doses relative to day 0 and relative to MenACWY recipients. Only five to seven AZD1222 recipients were SARS-CoV-2 seropositive at baseline, limiting conclusions about previously exposed vaccinees. The whole spike protein was spanned by vaccine-associated CD4 TCRs, and dominant responses were seen in regions 160-218 and 743-854. The 56-69-year group was small, and its depth increase did not reach significance, likely because of low power. Reportedly, close to half of the unique spike-specific TCRs recognized epitopes lying outside the regions that are mutated in the B.1.351 and B.1.1.7 variants. Because no samples from the day 14 peak response were available, repertoires could be characterized only after the peak T cell response.

Relative to germline, V is 6 bases shorter and J is 8 bases shorter, with 22 bases between their ends. The CDR3 measures 15 amino acids from cysteine to phenylalanine. Only the CDR3 region is kept as DNA, spanning 45 bases read in frame from base 1. CDR1 SNHLY and CDR2 FYNNEI were looked up in the germline V gene. This clone was observed once. No antigen is known for it. Base qualities were left out, and no much larger clone turns up one base away. Interpreted using the paper, the time point label stands for: baseline before first vaccination. The treatment or condition tag for this specimen amounts to: meningococcal conjugate vaccine given as trial control. Vaccinee samples were obtained from the UK trials COV001 and COV002, which included a single-blind randomized controlled phase 2/3 trial of AZD1222 (ChAdOx1 nCoV-19) in healthy adults. For TCRbeta chain sequencing, PBMC samples from trial participants were taken at day 0 and at day 28 after the second dose.

The CDR3 regions of human TCRbeta chains were subjected to immunosequencing. The authors' analysis ran thus. Repertoire TCRs were matched against a reference library of SARS-CoV-2-specific TCRs generated with the MIRA antigen-specificity platform. Breadth was defined as the fraction of unique TCRs that were SARS-CoV-2-associated, and depth was defined as the fraction of total T cells that were SARS-CoV-2-associated. Using the MIRA data, every spike-specific TCR was mapped to the spike region that the TCR reacted to and assigned to either a CD4 or a CD8 class. Log10-transformed breadth and depth values were compared by one-way ANOVA with Sidak's multiple comparisons tests. The table comes from immuneACCESS by way of TCRdb, which keeps in-frame sequences with V and J called. Part of the clones is missing from these tables; in studies checked, under half for an unresolved V gene and the rest for unknown reasons. V, J and clone size were drawn from that table, and D and trimming were deduced from the DNA. The sample profile shows 90,000 to 130,000 clones; more than 70% of them were found once. Together, the top ten hold 3.1% of the sample.

The sample was peripheral blood, taken on day 0 of MenACWY control vaccination. The chain links TRBV2 with TRBJ1-2; the D gene is not confidently resolved. This sequence was found in an adult in good health. The CDR3 region: CASSGASRLFEGYTF. The sequenced DNA is TGTGCCAGCAGCGGAGCATCTCGACTATTCGAGGGCTACACCTTC.